This T cell receptor (beta chain) came from a study of a mutant IDH1 vaccine in newly diagnosed glioma. The CDR3 has 16 amino acids. J lost 6 bases, V lost 0 bases, and 8 bases had no gene match. Germline V gene sequence: CDR1 SGHRS, CDR2 YFSETQ. Time point here: baseline, week 1 (first vaccination visit). Treatment denoted: pre-vaccination baseline after standard-of-care therapy. Some clones are missing from TCRdb's copy, which holds only in-frame ones; the method was immunoSEQ multiplex PCR. The sample lists around 16,000 clones; around four fifths were seen once. This material consisted of PBMCs, taken from a glioma patient treated with radiotherapy, temozolomide or both. The chain uses TRBV5-1 and TRBJ1-2; 10 positions match TRBD1. The sequence derives from a middle-aged man with glioma. The DNA for the CDR3 is TGCGCCAGCAGCTTGGCCCCAACCGGGACAGGGGATGGCTACACCTTC. This translates into CASSLAPTGTGDGYTF.